This T cell receptor (beta chain) was identified in a study of cytomegalovirus exposure and HLA in healthy donors. The study's findings and limits: Per published reports, the classifier diagnosed cytomegalovirus status with high specificity and sensitivity. A reported reduction in N-insertions relative to the roughly 670-donor mean was seen in an Asian-associated ancestry cluster in a later analysis. According to a later analysis, most TCR beta chains associated with CMV appeared HLA-restricted.

It was with 60 Vbeta and 13 Jbeta primers that the PCR ran. Only in-frame clones appear in the TCRdb table, and some are missing; sequencing was by immunoSEQ multiplex PCR. The table lists about 97,000 clones, over 75% of them singletons, with roughly 5% in the top ten. Germline V gene lookup returns CDR1 SEHNR and CDR2 FQNEAQ (reference sequence). This CDR3 spans 15 amino acids. This clone appeared a few times. Its cognate antigen is unknown. An end of the junction differs from the germline gene, which may be a read error. The J gene is TRBJ2-3, the V gene TRBV7-9; TRBD2 agrees at 9 bases. The receptor was isolated from a man aged 35 to 55 in good health and CMV-seropositive. Source material: PBMCs. The CDR3 nucleotides are TGTTCCAGCAGCCCTGGACTAGCGAGCACAGATACGCAGTATTTT. Translation: CSSSPGLASTDTQYF.